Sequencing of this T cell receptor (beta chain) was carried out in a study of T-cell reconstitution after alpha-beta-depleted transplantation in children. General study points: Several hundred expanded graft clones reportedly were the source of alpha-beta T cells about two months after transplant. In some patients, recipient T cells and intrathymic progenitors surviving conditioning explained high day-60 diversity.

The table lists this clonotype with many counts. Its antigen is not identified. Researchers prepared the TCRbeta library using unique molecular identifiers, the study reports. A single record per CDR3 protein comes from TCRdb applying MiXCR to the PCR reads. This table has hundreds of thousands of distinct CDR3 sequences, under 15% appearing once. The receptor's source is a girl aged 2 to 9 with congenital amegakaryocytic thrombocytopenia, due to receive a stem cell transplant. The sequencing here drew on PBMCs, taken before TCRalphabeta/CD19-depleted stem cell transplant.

The CDR3 here is CASSLSQGYEQFF. The CDR3 bases are TGTGCCAGCAGCTTATCACAGGGCTATGAGCAGTTCTTC. The chain joins TRBV7-9 to TRBJ2-1, with D possibly matching TRBD1 (6 bases). This CDR3 is 13 amino acids long. Germline CDR1 SEHNR, CDR2 FQNEAQ (reference sequence). Trimming took off 2 bases at V and 8 bases at J, with 10 bases between the two ends.